This T cell receptor beta chain was captured by sequencing in a study of Ad26.COV2.S vaccination and SARS-CoV-2 variants. This CDR3 spans 15 amino acids. Looked up from germline, CDR1 is SGHVS and CDR2 is FNYEAQ. The trim removed 4 bases at V and 1 base at J, leaving 3 bases unmatched. Measured with immunoSEQ multiplex PCR; TCRdb has only the in-frame clones, and not every one. This sample has 120,000 to 150,000 clones, with 70% to 90% found just once. The sequence was obtained from a human donor who had recovered from COVID-19. This sequence joins TRBV7-6 and TRBJ2-2, with 7 bases aligning to TRBD1. Source: peripheral blood, taken after recovery from COVID-19. CDR3 in amino acids: CASSYRGLNTGELFF. CDR3 nucleotide sequence: TGTGCCAGCAGCTACAGGGGTTTGAACACCGGGGAGCTGTTTTTT.